What follows are 17 T cell receptor beta chains derived from one specimen sequenced in a study of T-cell memory formation after mild COVID-19. TCRdb recomputed calls from the 5' RACE reads with MiXCR, one row per CDR3 protein. The sample includes approximately 180,000 distinct CDR3 sequences, 16% of them seen just once. Specimen: PBMCs or a T cell subset sorted from them (not recorded which). The receptors were gathered from an adult woman who had mild COVID-19 (a few samples of this study predate the infection). Cell type and time point are not known.

There are a few counts of this clonotype. The V gene is TRBV3-1, the J gene TRBJ1-1; D gene uncertain. Germline V gene data show CDR1 as LGHDT and CDR2 as YNNKEL (reference sequence). The germline V and J ends were trimmed by 1 base and 1 base, with 4 bases remaining between them. The CDR3 consists of 13 residues. The CDR3 loop is CASSQGKNTEAFF. The CDR3 coding sequence is TGTGCCAGCAGCCAAGGCAAGAACACTGAAGCTTTCTTT. Variable domain in full (rest from reference TRBV3-1 and TRBJ1-1): DTAVSQTPKYLVTQMGNDKSIKCEQNLGHDTMYWYKQDSKKFLKIMFSYNNKELIINETVPNRFSPKSPDKAHLNLHINSLELGDSAVYFCASSQGKNTEAFFGQGTRLTVV.

V usage is TRBV19 and J usage is TRBJ2-7, with D unclear. Germline CDR1 LNHDA, CDR2 SQIVND (reference sequence). The V and J ends lost 3 bases and 1 base respectively, with 16 bases between them. This CDR3 comprises 16 residues. The CDR3 DNA reads as TGTGCCAGTAGTATGACGGCCTCAGGTTCGTCCTACGAGCAGTACTTC. This encodes CASSMTASGSSYEQYF.

V is TRBV7-2 and J is TRBJ2-7; D remains unclear. Germline V CDR1 and CDR2: SGHTA, FQGNSA. The CDR3 is 15 residues long. Trimming took off 1 base at V and 5 bases at J, with 15 bases between the two ends. The CDR3 nucleotides read TGTGCCAGCAGCTTAGGCAGCCAGTCTCAGAACGAGCAGTACTTC. Protein product: CASSLGSQSQNEQYF.

This chain joins TRBV3-1 and TRBJ2-1; possibly TRBD1 for D (7 bases). V was shortened by 4 bases and J by 6 bases, with 19 bases between the two germline ends. The CDR3 covers 16 residues. Germline V CDR1 and CDR2: LGHDT, YNNKEL (reference sequence). The CDR3 region is CASSLGGTALINEQFF. Written as DNA, the CDR3 is TGTGCCAGCAGCCTAGGGGGGACAGCCCTAATCAATGAGCAGTTCTTC.

The rearrangement links TRBV10-3 to TRBJ1-1, with 8 bases matching TRBD1. The CDR3 runs to 14 residues. Germline trimming cut 7 bases from V and 6 bases from J; bases unmatched to any gene: 10. Germline values: CDR1 ENHRY, CDR2 SYGVKD. CDR3 coding DNA: TGTGCCATCAAAGGGCAGGGCAGGGGGCCTGAAGCTTTCTTT. Translation: CAIKGQGRGPEAFF.

This chain joins TRBV12-3 or TRBV12-4 and TRBJ1-2; D ambiguous. This CDR3 has 13 amino acids. The V end was cut by 1 base, the J end by 8 bases, with 11 bases between. The CDR3 sequence: CASSLGTVGGYTF. CDR3 DNA sequence: TGTGCCAGCAGTTTAGGGACGGTTGGGGGCTACACCTTC.

A few counts support this clonotype. The chain carries TRBV7-8 and TRBJ2-1; D is unclear. Per germline, CDR1 SGHVS and CDR2 FQNEAQ. V lost 4 bases and J lost 4, with 32 bases in between. The CDR3 totals 21 residues. For the CDR3, the DNA is TGTGCCAGCAGCTCATTGTATCGAGCTACTATTAACATAGGAACGTACAATGAGCAGTTCTTC. Amino acid sequence: CASSSLYRATINIGTYNEQFF.

V gene TRBV5-1 combines with J gene TRBJ1-4; 8 positions agree with TRBD1. The germline CDR1 and CDR2 sequences are SGHRS and YFSETQ. The CDR3 sequence is 14 residues long. The trim removed 3 bases at V and 8 bases at J, leaving 6 bases unmatched. The DNA for the CDR3 is TGCGCCAGCAGCTCCGGACAGGGAAACGAAAAACTGTTTTTT. Translation gives CASSSGQGNEKLFF.

V gene TRBV24-1 combines with J gene TRBJ2-5; 8 positions match TRBD1. Germline V gives CDR1 KGHDR, CDR2 SFDVKD. There are 16 residues in the CDR3. After removal of 5 bases from V and 5 bases from J, the junction contained 12 bases not matched to a gene. CDR3 nucleotides: TGTGCCACCAGTGCCATCCGGACAGGGAAAGGGGAGACCCAGTACTTC. Translated: CATSAIRTGKGETQYF.

This clonotype was counted a few times. The CDR3 reads CASSQTSGPSVEQFF. Here the CDR3 DNA reads TGTGCCAGCAGCCAGACTAGCGGACCTAGCGTTGAGCAGTTCTTC. This chain uses TRBV6-5 with TRBJ2-1, with 9 bases fitting TRBD2. Per germline, CDR1 MNHEY and CDR2 SVGAGI. Unmatched junction bases numbered 12, after V lost 6 bases and J lost 9 bases. This CDR3 comprises 15 residues.

The rearrangement links TRBV7-8 to TRBJ1-4; D ambiguous. Germline values: CDR1 SGHVS, CDR2 FQNEAQ. The CDR3 runs to 16 residues. V lost 2 bases and J 5 bases, leaving 15 bases between the germline ends. The CDR3 nucleotides are TGTGCCAGCAGCTTAAGGAGGCGGGAGCCGAATGAAAAACTGTTTTTT. It translates to CASSLRRREPNEKLFF.

This clonotype has more than one count but fewer than ten. The V call is TRBV5-6, the J call TRBJ2-2; 9 bases agree with TRBD1. V trimming: 5 bases; J trimming: 4 bases; junction bases outside the gene matches: 9. The CDR3 spans 16 residues. Germline lookup yields CDR1 SGHDT and CDR2 YYEEEE. The CDR3 DNA is TGTGCCAGCAGAATAGGGGGACAGGGTCTCACCGGGGAGCTGTTTTTT. Amino acid sequence: CASRIGGQGLTGELFF. Full variable domain (rest looked up from reference TRBV5-6 and TRBJ2-2): DAGVTQSPTHLIKTRGQQVTLRCSPKSGHDTVSWYQQALGQGPQFIFQYYEEEERQRGNFPDRFSGHQFPNYSSELNVNALLLGDSALYLCASRIGGQGLTGELFFGEGSRLTVL.

This clonotype was found a few times. The V gene is TRBV5-5, the J gene TRBJ1-2; the D is unclear. This CDR3 spans 14 amino acids. Trimming cost V 0 bases and J 4 bases, with 10 bases left between them. Germline V gene data show CDR1 as SGHKS and CDR2 as YYEKEE (reference sequence). The chain's CDR3 is CASSLGQAAYGYTF. CDR3 in DNA: TGTGCCAGCAGCTTGGGGCAGGCTGCCTATGGCTACACCTTC.

CDR3 in amino acids: CASSLTGQKGNEQYF. The CDR3 DNA sequence: TGCGCCAGCAGCTTGACAGGGCAGAAGGGAAACGAGCAGTACTTC. The chain recombines TRBV5-1 with TRBJ2-7, with D tentatively TRBD1 (6 bases). V was shortened by 1 base and J by 5 bases, with 16 bases between the two germline ends. Germline V lookup: CDR1 SGHRS, CDR2 YFSETQ. The CDR3 covers 15 residues.

This clonotype was picked up a small number of times. The rearrangement links TRBV15 to TRBJ1-1; 7 bases align to TRBD1. This CDR3 region has 14 residues. V lost 2 bases and J lost 1; bases outside the gene matches: 1. CDR1 LNHNV and CDR2 YYDKDF come from the germline V gene (reference sequence). CDR3 coding DNA: TGTGCCACCAGCAGACAGGGGGGGAACACTGAAGCTTTCTTT. Its translation: CATSRQGGNTEAFF.

At least ten counts were recorded for this clonotype. The rearrangement uses TRBV5-1 and TRBJ2-3; possible D gene TRBD2, 5 bases. Trimming cost V 4 bases and J 4 bases, with 13 bases left between them. CDR1 is SGHRS and CDR2 is YFSETQ in the germline V gene. The CDR3 loop spans 14 amino acids. The CDR3 protein is CASSAGPGADTQYF. CDR3 DNA: TGCGCCAGCAGCGCCGGGCCCGGGGCAGATACGCAGTATTTT.

This clonotype was detected only a few times. V is TRBV15 and J is TRBJ2-5; tentatively, D is TRBD1 (5 bases). The CDR3 sequence is 16 residues long. V lost 1 base and J 5 bases, leaving 17 bases between the germline ends. CDR1 is LNHNV and CDR2 is YYDKDF in the germline V gene (reference sequence). CDR3 in amino acids: CATSRGQGTGQETQYF. The CDR3 DNA is TGTGCCACCAGCAGAGGCCAGGGTACGGGTCAGGAGACCCAGTACTTC.